The 12 T cell receptor beta chains reported below all come from one sample, sequenced in a study of shared clonotypes between healthy human individuals. TCRdb's copy holds only in-frame clones and misses some; the assay was immunoSEQ multiplex PCR. The sample yields hundreds of thousands of clones, less than 80% seen once. Sequenced input: memory CD4+ T cells sorted from blood. Subset meaning: CD45RA-negative fraction. The receptors come from a woman in her 30s in good health.

The rearrangement joins TRBV5-1 to TRBJ2-3, with D perhaps matching TRBD2 (6 bases). The CDR3 loop spans 15 amino acids. Germline values: CDR1 SGHRS, CDR2 YFSETQ. Between the trimmed V and J ends, which lost 4 bases and 5 bases, there was a span of 17 bases. The CDR3 bases are TGCGCCAGCAGCCCGGCGCCTAGCGAACAAGATACGCAGTATTTT. It translates to CASSPAPSEQDTQYF.

This chain joins TRBV19 and TRBJ2-7; 11 bases line up with TRBD1. The length of the CDR3 is 15 residues. The J segment lost 1 base and the V segment lost 6 bases, leaving 5 bases of the junction unmatched. The V gene's germline CDR1 is LNHDA and CDR2 SQIVND (reference sequence). The chain's CDR3 is CASSEGTGGSYEQYF. In DNA form, the CDR3 reads TGTGCCAGTAGCGAAGGGACAGGGGGTTCCTACGAGCAGTACTTC.

The chain uses TRBV21-1 and TRBJ2-3; TRBD2 is the table's D call, not checked against the DNA. TRBV21-1 is a recognized pseudogene. The CDR3 is made up of 15 amino acids. CDR3 protein: CASSCGLTHTDTQYF. The CDR3 coding sequence is TGTGCCAGCAGCTGTGGACTTACCCACACAGATACGCAGTATTTT.

The chain is built from TRBV28 and TRBJ1-1; D is uncertain. V lost 6 bases, J lost 5 bases, and 16 bases lay in between. Germline CDR1 and CDR2: MDHEN and SYDVKM. The CDR3 spans 14 residues. The CDR3 loop is CASRRTDLVTEAFF. The CDR3, as DNA: TGTGCCAGCAGGAGGACGGACTTGGTGACTGAAGCTTTCTTT.

The chain employs TRBV6-5 and TRBJ2-2; D is perhaps TRBD1 or TRBD2 (6 bases each). V lost 0 bases and J lost 4, with 12 bases in between. The CDR3 length is 16 residues. Germline-derived CDR1 and CDR2 are MNHEY and SVGAGI. The CDR3 DNA follows: TGTGCCAGCAGTTACTCGAGGGGGGCCGGCACCGGGGAGCTGTTTTTT. Its translation: CASSYSRGAGTGELFF.

The rearrangement joins TRBV5-1 to TRBJ2-2; 10 nucleotides match TRBD1. CDR1 and CDR2 from the germline V gene are SGHRS and YFSETQ. This CDR3 is 15 amino acids long. V was clipped by 4 bases and J by 4 bases; unmatched bases: 4. The DNA of the CDR3 is TGCGCCAGCAGCGTGACAGGGGGCGGCACCGGGGAGCTGTTTTTT. Protein sequence: CASSVTGGGTGELFF.

CDR3 DNA sequence: TGTGCCAGCAGTCCCTCGGACGGCCGTGGTGAAAAACTGTTTTTT. Translating it yields CASSPSDGRGEKLFF. The chain joins TRBV27 to TRBJ1-4; D is uncertain. Germline CDR1 is MNHEY and CDR2 is SMNVEV (reference sequence). CDR3 length: 15 residues. The V gene lost 5 bases and the J gene lost 7 bases, with 17 bases spanning the gap.

To note about this clone: Other DNA sequences from this sample encode an identical CDR3 as well. The rearrangement uses TRBV30 and TRBJ1-5; a weak D match, TRBD1 (5 bases). Germline assignment: CDR1 GTSNPN and CDR2 SVGIG (reference sequence). There are 14 residues in the CDR3. With 0 bases removed from V and 2 bases from J, the gap between germline ends came to 8 bases. CDR3 protein: CAWSVGGGNQPQHF. For the CDR3, the DNA is TGTGCCTGGAGTGTCGGGGGGGGCAATCAGCCCCAGCATTTT.

This clone occurred a few times. The rearrangement uses TRBV2 and TRBJ1-5, with D uncertain. The CDR3 contains 13 residues. V lost 5 bases, J lost 2 bases, and 7 bases lay in between. Germline V gene lookup returns CDR1 SNHLY and CDR2 FYNNEI. CDR3 DNA sequence: TGTGCCAGCAGTCGGGCTCGCAATCAGCCCCAGCATTTT. It is translated as CASSRARNQPQHF.

V and J are TRBV7-2 and TRBJ1-2, with a tentative D call TRBD1 (6 bases). This CDR3 is 15 amino acids long. Trimming took 3 bases from V and 1 from J, leaving 12 bases between them. From germline, CDR1 is SGHTA and CDR2 FQGNSA. In nucleotides, the CDR3 is TGTGCCAGCAGCTTCCGGGGGGGCCGTAACTATGGCTACACCTTC. Protein product: CASSFRGGRNYGYTF.

This chain connects TRBV7-9 to TRBJ2-2; tentatively, D is TRBD1 (6 bases). The germline V and J ends were trimmed by 4 bases and 0 bases, with 12 bases remaining between them. The CDR3 is 16 amino acids. Germline values: CDR1 SEHNR, CDR2 FQNEAQ (reference sequence). DNA of the CDR3: TGTGCCAGCAGCTCAAGGACAGCCTCGAACACCGGGGAGCTGTTTTTT. Protein product: CASSSRTASNTGELFF.

The chain has TRBV2 and TRBJ2-1, with no clear D. This CDR3 region has 15 residues. With 5 bases removed from V and 1 base from J, the gap between germline ends came to 12 bases. Germline loops: CDR1 SNHLY, CDR2 FYNNEI. Written as DNA, the CDR3 is TGTGCCAGCAGTCCGAGCTCTAATTCCTACAATGAGCAGTTCTTC. Translated: CASSPSSNSYNEQFF.